This TCR beta chain was recorded in a study of T cells in localized non-small cell lung cancer. The V end was cut by 0 bases, the J end by 2 bases, with 16 bases between. Germline V gives CDR1 LGHNA, CDR2 YNFKEQ. This CDR3 contains 17 residues. Using immunoSEQ multiplex PCR, the repertoire was profiled, and TCRdb retains in-frame clones only, with some absent. Of roughly 50,000 clones listed, approximately 80% were seen once; the top ten hold nearly 20%. The chain links TRBV4-2 to TRBJ1-2; D uncertain. The starting material was peripheral blood, obtained before any cancer treatment. The sequence was collected from a female donor aged 60 or older with stage II squamous cell lung carcinoma. The CDR3 loop is CASSQDPTGRPNYGYTF. In DNA, the CDR3 is TGTGCCAGCAGCCAAGACCCGACCGGGCGGCCCAACTATGGCTACACCTTC.